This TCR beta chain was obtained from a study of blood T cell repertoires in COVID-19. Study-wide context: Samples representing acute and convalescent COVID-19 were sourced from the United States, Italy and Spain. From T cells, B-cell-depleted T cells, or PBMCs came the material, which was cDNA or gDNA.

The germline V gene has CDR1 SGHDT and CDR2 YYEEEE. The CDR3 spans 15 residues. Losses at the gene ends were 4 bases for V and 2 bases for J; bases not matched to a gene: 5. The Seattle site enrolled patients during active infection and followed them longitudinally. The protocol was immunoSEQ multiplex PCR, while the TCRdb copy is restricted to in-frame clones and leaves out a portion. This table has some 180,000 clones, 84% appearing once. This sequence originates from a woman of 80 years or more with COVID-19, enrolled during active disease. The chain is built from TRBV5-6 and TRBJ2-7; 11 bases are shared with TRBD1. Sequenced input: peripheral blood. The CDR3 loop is CASSPGQGGAYEQYF. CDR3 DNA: TGTGCCAGCAGCCCGGGACAGGGGGGTGCCTACGAGCAGTACTTC.